The 18 T cell receptor beta chains given below trace back to one sample, sequenced in a study of cytomegalovirus exposure and HLA in healthy donors (dated by TCRdb to about 2017). The library was built by means of the immunoSEQ multiplex PCR assay. For the multiplex PCR, a mixture combining 60 forward primers for TCR Vbeta segments and 13 reverse primers for TCR Jbeta segments was used. The source is immuneACCESS, and TCRdb retained only in-frame sequences with V and J called. Part of the clones is not carried over; for the studies checked, unresolved V genes explain less than half of this, and the remainder is unexplained. Within this sample are 90,000 to 150,000 clones, with 60% to 85% of them counted one time only. In total, the top ten clones hold 2.9% of the sample. The material sequenced was PBMCs. These TCRs come from a woman aged 40-49 years in good health and CMV-seropositive.

This chain connects TRBV30 to TRBJ2-1; 8 nucleotides agree with TRBD2. CDR3 length equals 15 residues. Losses at the gene ends were 3 bases for V and 3 bases for J; bases not matched to a gene: 7. Per germline, CDR1 GTSNPN and CDR2 SVGIG (reference sequence). DNA of the CDR3: TGTGCCTGGAGCGTGCTTAGCGGGGACTACAATGAGCAGTTCTTC. Amino acid sequence: CAWSVLSGDYNEQFF.

The chain uses TRBV28 and TRBJ1-5; D is undetermined. Germline values: CDR1 MDHEN, CDR2 SYDVKM. The CDR3 spans 14 residues. Trimming removed 7 bases at V and 0 bases at J, with 10 bases between. Here the CDR3 reads CASKEPGSNQPQHF. The CDR3 coding sequence is TGTGCCAGCAAAGAACCGGGTAGCAATCAGCCCCAGCATTTT.

The V call is TRBV12-5, the J call TRBJ2-7; D may be TRBD2 (5 bases). Germline V gene sequence: CDR1 LGHNT, CDR2 FRNRAP. The V and J ends lost 6 bases and 6 bases respectively, with 18 bases between them. The CDR3 covers 14 residues. CDR3 sequence reads: CASGTSEATSEQYF. The CDR3 DNA sequence: TGTGCTAGTGGGACGTCGGAGGCGACGAGCGAGCAGTACTTC.

For the CDR3, the DNA is TGTGCCAGCAGCCAAGAGGCCCACACAGGGGCGAACACCGGGGAGCTGTTTTTT. Translation: CASSQEAHTGANTGELFF. This rearrangement joins TRBV4-2 to TRBJ2-2, with TRBD1 matching over 7 bases. The CDR3 runs 18 residues. The germline V gene has CDR1 LGHNA and CDR2 YNFKEQ. With 0 bases clipped from V and 0 bases from J, the junction kept 7 bases outside the gene matches.

This chain links TRBV2 with TRBJ2-2, with TRBD2 matching over 10 bases. CDR3 length: 15 residues. Germline V gene data show CDR1 as SNHLY and CDR2 as FYNNEI. After removal of 2 bases from V and 4 bases from J, the junction contained 1 base not matched to a gene. The CDR3: CASSELAGATGELFF. CDR3 nucleotide sequence: TGTGCCAGCAGTGAACTAGCGGGGGCCACCGGGGAGCTGTTTTTT.

This chain uses TRBV27 with TRBJ2-2, with 8 bases that match TRBD2. This CDR3 comprises 15 residues. J gave up 7 bases and V 3 bases, and 7 bases lay outside the gene matches. Looked up from germline, CDR1 is MNHEY and CDR2 is SMNVEV (reference sequence). Here the CDR3 reads CASSFGGAPSGELFF. The CDR3 DNA reads as TGTGCCAGCAGTTTCGGGGGGGCCCCTAGCGGGGAGCTGTTTTTT.

This clone was detected a few times. For the CDR3, the DNA is TGTGCCAGCAGCTACGTAAGGGCGGAGGGGATCTCCGAGCAGTACTTC. It yields the protein CASSYVRAEGISEQYF. The gene calls are TRBV27 and TRBJ2-7; tentatively, D is TRBD2 (6 bases). V dropped 6 bases and J dropped 6 bases, with 24 bases sitting between them. Germline assignment: CDR1 MNHEY and CDR2 SMNVEV (reference sequence). The CDR3 spans 16 residues.

The genes are TRBV15 and TRBJ1-1, with a possible D match to TRBD1 (6 bases). V gave up 5 bases and J gave up 10 bases, with 23 bases separating them. This CDR3 spans 15 amino acids. CDR1 and CDR2 from the germline V gene are LNHNV and YYDKDF (reference sequence). This CDR3 reads CATSPRVNRELGAFF. The CDR3, as DNA: TGTGCCACCAGCCCGCGAGTTAACAGGGAATTGGGAGCTTTCTTT.

The CDR3 nucleotides read TGTGCCAGCAGCACAGGGCGACGCGGCTACACCTTC. Translation gives CASSTGRRGYTF. The chain combines TRBV27 with TRBJ1-2, with D perhaps TRBD1 (6 bases). The CDR3 totals 12 residues. The ends were cut back, 6 bases at V and 8 bases at J, with 13 bases in the middle. Germline CDR1 and CDR2: MNHEY and SMNVEV (reference sequence).

CDR3 bases: TGCAGCGTTGGGGGGGTTACTGGAAACACCATATATTTT. Residues: CSVGGVTGNTIYF. The chain has TRBV29-1 and TRBJ1-3, with D perhaps TRBD1 (5 bases). From germline, CDR1 is SQVTM and CDR2 ANQGSEA. The CDR3 sequence is 13 residues long. Deletions cut 4 bases from V and 2 bases from J, with 9 bases between.

V usage is TRBV12-5 and J usage is TRBJ2-5; D is uncertain. V was cut by 3 bases and J by 3 bases, with 8 bases left in between. The germline V gene encodes CDR1 LGHNT and CDR2 FRNRAP. The CDR3 covers 13 residues. The CDR3 nucleotides read TGTGCTAGTGGTTTTGGGCAGAAAGAGACCCAGTACTTC. Its protein is CASGFGQKETQYF.

The chain combines TRBV19 with TRBJ1-2; 9 positions match TRBD1. The V and J ends lost 5 bases and 4 bases, in that order; junction bases with no gene match: 5. Per the germline V gene, CDR1 is LNHDA and CDR2 is SQIVND (reference sequence). The CDR3 loop spans 14 amino acids. CDR3 nucleotide sequence: TGTGCCAGTAGTGACGGGACAGGGACCTATGGCTACACCTTC. Amino acids: CASSDGTGTYGYTF.

CDR3 nucleotide sequence: TGTGCCAGCACCCCGAACTCAGCAGACTCAAACATTCAGTACTTC. Translation: CASTPNSADSNIQYF. The J gene is TRBJ2-4, the V gene TRBV11-2; D is unresolved. This CDR3 contains 15 residues. Per the germline V gene, CDR1 is SGHAT and CDR2 is FQNNGV. Trimming removed 7 bases at V and 6 bases at J, with 19 bases between.

This clone was seen only a few times. The chain links TRBV15 to TRBJ2-6; D not resolved. CDR1 is LNHNV and CDR2 is YYDKDF in the germline V gene (reference sequence). The V end was cut by 9 bases, the J end by 0 bases, with 12 bases between. This CDR3 contains 15 residues. CDR3 in DNA: TGTGCCACTAAAACCGACTTCTCTGGGGCCAACGTCCTGACTTTC. Translated, it gives CATKTDFSGANVLTF.

This clone appeared a single time. The V call is TRBV9, the J call TRBJ2-5; 7 bases are shared with TRBD2. V lost 3 bases and J lost 5; bases outside the gene matches: 7. The CDR3 has 14 residues. Looked up from germline, CDR1 is SGDLS and CDR2 is YYNGEE. CDR3 DNA sequence: TGTGCCAGCAGCGGGCTAGCGCGGGGGGAGACCCAGTACTTC. It specifies CASSGLARGETQYF.

Here the CDR3 reads CASSLAYGFGAGNTDTQYF. The CDR3, as DNA: TGTGCCAGCAGCTTGGCGTACGGATTCGGAGCGGGAAACACAGATACGCAGTATTTT. The V and J genes are TRBV5-4 and TRBJ2-3; 7 bases map to TRBD2. Germline V gene sequence: CDR1 SGHNT, CDR2 YYREEE (reference sequence). The CDR3 spans 19 residues. Unmatched junction bases numbered 15, after V lost 0 bases and J lost 2 bases.

On this clone itself: The CDR3 carries no conserved terminal phenylalanine or tryptophan, so it likely arises from a read error. The limits of the CDR3 on the DNA are not certain, so only TCRdb's listed CDR3 is given. This rearrangement joins TRBV28 to TRBJ1-4; whether TRBD1, the table's D call, matches the DNA was not checked. Germline assignment: CDR1 MDHEN and CDR2 SYDVKM. A total of 13 residues make up the CDR3, ends included. The CDR3 spells CASSFDGGAVHYP.

The J gene is TRBJ1-1, the V gene TRBV7-9; 7 nucleotides line up with TRBD1. Germline V lookup: CDR1 SEHNR, CDR2 FQNEAQ (reference sequence). CDR3 length equals 14 residues. Unmatched junction bases numbered 3, after V lost 3 bases and J lost 2 bases. The CDR3 DNA follows: TGTGCCAGCAGCTTCGGGACAGTTAACACTGAAGCTTTCTTT. Its translation is CASSFGTVNTEAFF.